This TCR beta chain was identified during a study of cytomegalovirus exposure and HLA in healthy donors (dated by TCRdb to about 2017). For context, the study as a whole: An earlier analysis of approximately 600 of the donors reported more than 250 Gb of sequence data and more than 90 million unique TCR beta sequences from roughly 200 million T cells. On average, roughly 200,000 unique TCR beta nucleotide sequences were sequenced per donor among roughly 430 genotyped donors of the cohort, with about 17% of those sequences being non-productive. Besides the first cohort of around 700 subjects, a separate validation cohort made up of over 95 different subjects was used. The study aimed to test whether cataloging public T cell receptors could reveal signatures of past pathogen exposure. The study used immunosequencing to profile the T cell repertoires of about 670 subjects and linked those repertoires to cytomegalovirus serostatus. All discovery cohort repertoires had been generated on a single sequencing platform. Class I and class II HLA loci were covered by the typing at four-digit resolution. The later analysis used no new phenotypic data to find candidate immune exposures, relying instead on TCR beta sequences and their occurrence across donors. An early release that covered some 640 HLA-typed donors contained about 300 gigabases of sequencing data and tens of millions of unique TCR sequences. Donor age, sex, ethnicity and CMV serostatus were compiled alongside the repertoire data. Genome-wide SNP genotypes for about 65% of the 666 donors were used in a later genetic analysis, which treated that subset as a discovery cohort. A later analysis re-examined previously published TCR beta repertoires from just over 650 donors and added high-resolution HLA genotyping to investigate patterns of TCR occurrence. To predict cytomegalovirus infection status, the study combined high-throughput TCR immunosequencing, statistical association of individual TCRs with disease status, and machine learning. The number of donors typed differed by locus, with about 629-630 for A, B, C, DRB1 and DQB1, roughly 520 for DQA1, nearly 610 for DPA1, and approximately 470 for DPB1. In an earlier analysis of 587 of the donors, high-throughput TCR beta sequencing was used to judge whether each TCR beta V gene segment behaved as functional or pseudogenic. Of the 350 to 450 genotyped donors, more than 75% were placed in the genetic ancestry cluster associated with self-reported Caucasian donors. Because of strong linkage in the cohort, roughly five DR-DQ haplotypes were treated as single units for association and clustering. The study at large found these results: According to a later analysis, parvovirus B19, influenza, CMV and Epstein-Barr virus appeared linked to several top co-occurrence clusters. When HLA alleles, especially DR and DQ, strongly co-occurred, TCR associations were difficult to assign to individual alleles. According to a later genetic analysis, donors in an Asian-associated ancestry cluster had fewer N-insertions in productive TCRs than the roughly 660-donor mean. A further reported finding was that TCR beta sequences accurately predicted the HLA-A and HLA-B alleles for most subjects in the first cohort. The presence/absence analyses assumed that sequencing depth was roughly uniform across donors, and that assumption may not be true. In a later genetic analysis, a missense DCLRE1C variant was associated with V-gene and J-gene trimming of TCR beta chains, and the association was replicated in an independent cohort. In a later analysis, most CMV-associated TCR beta chains were found to appear HLA-restricted, with HLA associations seemingly driven largely by CMV exposure. Because some donors lacked HLA typing at each locus, the association tests relied only on the typed subset. A later analysis found that TCR association rates varied across HLA loci, with DRB1 alleles showing the most associated TCRs and HLA-C alleles the fewest. The sequencing pipeline was judged likely to have produced a cluster of highly shared sequence variants as a technical artifact. Only TCR beta chains were sequenced in this cohort, and the absence of alpha or paired-chain data limited detectable features. Linkage disequilibrium might explain the correlated functional status among segregating V segments, but an unknown experimental factor could not be excluded. Specific HLA alleles were associated with 15,000 to 20,000 TCR beta sequences at a false discovery rate of 0.05 in a later analysis. Broadly in line with IMGT annotations, most TCR beta V segments showed up in productive rearrangements about 87% or about 30% of the time in an earlier analysis of about 500 of the donors. For the cohort, immune exposure information was limited to CMV serostatus. Over 15 rarely observed V segments, including chromosome 9 orphons, were excluded from the earlier analysis of some 590 of the donors because counts were too low. Some IMGT-functional V segments, including TRBV6-2 and TRBV6-3, could not be distinguished by the 87-base-pair reads and were therefore excluded. Three of the identified cytomegalovirus-associated TCR beta chains were confirmed in vitro to be specific for cytomegalovirus antigens. While some public TCRs were present in many individuals, most TCR sequences turned up only very rarely across donors. The authors suggested that the approach could potentially be generalized to other disease states and immunological phenotypes. A total of roughly 160 TCR beta chains were listed by the study as associated with cytomegalovirus. In a later analysis, HLA-associated TCR beta chains were found to be more clonally expanded and to have lower generation probabilities than equally common non-associated chains. The classifier was reported to diagnose cytomegalovirus status with high specificity and sensitivity in both the original and validation cohorts.

The cohort consisted of 600 to 700 healthy bone marrow donors. At the time of sampling, all cohort members were nominally healthy, though unrecorded immune exposures were likely present. The donor was CMV seronegative and was included in the group of a few hundred seronegative cohort members. Each donor provided a peripheral blood sample, and peripheral blood mononuclear cells were used for TCR beta sequencing. The Qiagen DNeasy Blood Extraction Kit was used to extract genomic DNA from the blood cell samples. The library was made by the immunoSEQ multiplex PCR assay. A mixture of 60 forward primers for TCR Vbeta segments and 13 reverse primers for TCR Jbeta segments was used in the multiplex PCR. A multiplex PCR assay on genomic DNA amplified the CDR3 region of rearranged TCR beta genes. The amplified TCR beta libraries were sequenced on the Illumina HiSeq System as 87-base-pair reads. Per the source publication's procedure: Across the 640 or so repertoires, a later analysis counted 78 million or so unique TCR beta chains, roughly 11 million of which were shared by at least two donors. To remove PCR and sequencing errors, raw reads were error-corrected and collapsed into unique sequences using a nearest-neighbor algorithm that merged closely related sequences. To assign V, D and J gene segments, CDR3 sequences were aligned to IMGT reference sequences. Each retained sequence needed at least a six-nucleotide match to both a V gene segment and a J gene segment. Rearrangements were called productive when the CDR3 lacked stop codons and stayed in frame with V and J; all others were non-productive. CDR3 was defined according to IMGT convention as the region running from the second conserved V-encoded cysteine to the conserved J-encoded phenylalanine. The earlier analysis of about 620 of the donors excluded sequences that lacked an unambiguous match to a single V gene segment. In an earlier analysis of a few hundred of the donors, V segments were called functional above 56.7% productive rearrangements and were called segregating when the between-donor standard deviation exceeded 5%. To diagnose cytomegalovirus status from the catalog of TCR beta chain sequences, a statistical classification framework was built. In a later analysis, TCR nucleotide sequences were compared against IMGT/GENE-DB human TR gene sequences so that V and J genes could be assigned. In a later analysis, CDR3 sequences and most-parsimonious VDJ recombination scenarios were assigned using the TCRdist pipeline. In a later analysis, each TCR beta chain was defined by its CDR3 amino acid sequence together with its V-gene family, and reads lacking a unique V-gene family were excluded. A later analysis removed 500 to 650 highly shared, low-generation-probability nucleotide sequences to deal with suspected cross-contamination and a sequencing artifact. In a later analysis, a clonal expansion index was calculated for each public chain from normalized within-repertoire ranks of inferred template counts. A later analysis computed generation probabilities with a VDJ recombination model fitted to out-of-frame rearrangements, and checked the results against IGoR. A later analysis scored TCR-TCR, TCR-HLA and TCR-CMV co-occurrence with hypergeometric tests, applying a repertoire-size bias correction to TCR pairs. In a later analysis, false discovery rates were estimated by permuting HLA or CMV assignments 20 times. In a later analysis, co-occurring TCRs were grouped with DBSCAN, and TCRdist sequence similarity was added when clustering was performed within HLA-allele-positive subsets. For co-occurrence clustering, repertoires with fewer than 30,000 or more than 120,000 public chains were excluded, along with five repertoires with anomalous nucleotide sharing. TCRdb re-hosts the immuneACCESS table, in-frame sequences only. Its copies lack some clones; in the studies checked, an unresolved V gene accounts for under half of them, and the cause for the rest is not known. The V and J calls and the clone size are those of that table, but D and trimming were determined from the DNA. For this sample there are about 160,000 clones; 86% appear just once. Together, the top ten hold under 2.5% of the sample.

A distance of 11 bases separates the germline ends of V and J, which lose 7 bases and 1 base respectively. Reading the germline V gene gives CDR1 MNHNS and CDR2 SASEGT. The CDR3 contains 14 residues, cysteine and phenylalanine counted. Solely the CDR3 DNA is kept, with 42 bases framed from the first base. Worth noting for this clone: Its antigen target is currently unknown. No base quality values were provided; no much bigger clone lies one nucleotide off.

This receptor was obtained from a woman between 18 and 30 years old in good health and CMV-seronegative. The V and J genes are TRBV6-1 and TRBJ1-5, with the D segment identity uncertain. Sequenced input: PBMCs. The CDR3 region reads CASKAPGSNQPQHF. The base sequence is TGTGCCAGCAAAGCGCCCGGAAGCAATCAGCCCCAGCATTTT.